This T cell receptor beta chain was obtained from a study of early T cells in non-severe SARS-CoV-2 infection. The wider study: Sequenced material consisted of bulk RNA (from unsorted whole blood), and chains were unpaired. Whole-study findings and limits: Clonotype matching in VDJdb favored anti-spike CD8 responses and did not capture private and CD4 specificities.

Individual cDNA molecules carried attached unique molecular identifiers. TCRdb re-called the 5' RACE reads with MiXCR, one entry per CDR3 protein. The sample records 40,000 or so distinct CDR3 sequences, 7.9% being singletons. The CDR3 extends over 15 amino acids. Germline-derived CDR1 and CDR2 are SEHNR and FQNEAQ (reference sequence). Trimming took 1 base from V and 0 from J, leaving 10 bases between them. This clonotype has a count of ten or more. Its antigen is currently unknown. This receptor was identified in an adult who was a healthcare worker with PCR-confirmed SARS-CoV-2 infection or an uninfected control (not recorded which). The rearrangement uses TRBV7-9 and TRBJ2-7, with D possibly TRBD1 on 5 matching bases. The sample was whole blood, taken at baseline. The CDR3 region is CASSLVGASSYEQYF. The CDR3 DNA reads as TGTGCCAGCAGCTTAGTAGGGGCCTCCTCCTACGAGCAGTACTTC.